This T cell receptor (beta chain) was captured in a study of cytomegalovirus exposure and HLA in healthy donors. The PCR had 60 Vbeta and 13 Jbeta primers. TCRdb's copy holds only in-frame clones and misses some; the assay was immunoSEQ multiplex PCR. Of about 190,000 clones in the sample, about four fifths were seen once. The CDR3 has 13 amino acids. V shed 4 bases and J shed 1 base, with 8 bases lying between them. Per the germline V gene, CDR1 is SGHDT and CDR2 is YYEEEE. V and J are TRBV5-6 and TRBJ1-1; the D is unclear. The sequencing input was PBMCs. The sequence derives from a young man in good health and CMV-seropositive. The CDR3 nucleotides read TGTGCCAGCAGCCGGGAGACGAACACTGAAGCTTTCTTT. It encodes CASSRETNTEAFF.